This is a list of T cell receptor beta chains from one sample in a study of T-cell memory formation after mild COVID-19. TCRdb re-analysed the 5' RACE reads in MiXCR, keeping a single row per CDR3 protein. This sample has a few hundred thousand distinct CDR3 sequences; over 15% occur once, and the top ten carry roughly 21%. Sample: PBMCs or a T cell subset sorted from them (not recorded which). All receptors come from a man aged 18 to 29 who had mild COVID-19 (a few samples of this study predate the infection). Cell type and time point are not known. The CDR3 runs from the conserved cysteine through the conserved F or W. D genes are given only for firm matches. Clone size appears in some rows only: once, few, many, or a class for an expanded clone.

TRBD2	TRBV7-2	TRBJ2-5	many	TGTGCCAGCAGCTTCGGGGACTACGAGACCCAGTACTTC	CASSFGDYETQYF
TRBD1	TRBV7-9	TRBJ2-7	few	TGTGCCAGCAGCCAAAGGCCGGGACAGGGGTCCTACGAGCAGTACTTC	CASSQRPGQGSYEQYF
.	TRBV9	TRBJ2-5	few	TGTGCCAGCAGCGTAGTCCCGACAGGTTCGGAGACCCAGTACTTC	CASSVVPTGSETQYF
.	TRBV12-3/TRBV12-4	TRBJ1-1	few	TGTGCCAGCAGTTTATGGACGGGGGGGACTGAAGCTTTCTTT	CASSLWTGGTEAFF
TRBD2	TRBV3-1	TRBJ2-5	few	TGTGCCAGCAGCCAGGGGTTAGTCGCTAGCGGGGAAGGAGAGACCCAGTACTTC	CASSQGLVASGEGETQYF
.	TRBV4-3	TRBJ2-7	.	TGCGCCAGCAGCCAAGATCAAATTACCGCCCCGGGGCCCTCCTACGAGCAGTACTTC	CASSQDQITAPGPSYEQYF
.	TRBV7-9	TRBJ1-1	few	TGTGCCAGCACCTCCCCTGCTTCCACTGAAGCTTTCTTT	CASTSPASTEAFF
.	TRBV7-3	TRBJ1-1	many	TGTGCCAGCAGTTTTGGAGGGGGGACTGAAGCTTTCTTT	CASSFGGGTEAFF
.	TRBV5-4	TRBJ2-3	.	TGTGCCAGCAGCTTTTGGGGGCCGGATACGCAGTATTTT	CASSFWGPDTQYF
TRBD2	TRBV4-1	TRBJ2-3	few	TGCGCCAGCAGCCTCTCCCCCCCAAGCGGGGACTTAGATACGCAGTATTTT	CASSLSPPSGDLDTQYF
.	TRBV21-1	TRBJ2-4	few	TGTGCCAGCAGCACGGGACTCCTCCTAGCCAAAAACATTCAGTACTTC	CASSTGLLLAKNIQYF
.	TRBV7-8	TRBJ2-7	.	TGTGCCAGCAGCTTCCGCTATTCCACCTACGAGCAGTACTTC	CASSFRYSTYEQYF
.	TRBV5-1	TRBJ1-3	.	TGCGCCAGCAGCTTGGGGGGAGGCACTGGAAACACCATATATTTT	CASSLGGGTGNTIYF
.	TRBV12-3/TRBV12-4	TRBJ1-2	.	TGTGCCAGCAGTTACGGGGCTGGTGGCTACACCTTC	CASSYGAGGYTF
.	TRBV7-9	TRBJ1-1	.	TGTGCCAGCAATCGATTCGCGATGGGGAACACTGAAGCTTTCTTT	CASNRFAMGNTEAFF
.	TRBV7-9	TRBJ2-3	many	TGTGCCAGCAGCCCTTCCTCGGTTAGCACAGATACGCAGTATTTT	CASSPSSVSTDTQYF
TRBD1	TRBV13	TRBJ2-5	few	TGTGCCAGCAGCTGGGGGACAGTTCAAGAGACCCAGTACTTC	CASSWGTVQETQYF
.	TRBV20-1	TRBJ1-6	few	TGCAGTGCTAGAGAGGGCAGCAGCTCCTATAATTCACCCCTCCACTTT	CSAREGSSSYNSPLHF
.	TRBV4-3	TRBJ1-3	.	TGCGCCAGCAGCCAAGGGAATGGGGGAAACACCATATATTTT	CASSQGNGGNTIYF
.	TRBV6-5	TRBJ2-7	.	TGTGCCAGCAGGGTGGCTAGACGTGGTTACGAGCAGTACTTC	CASRVARRGYEQYF
TRBD1	TRBV6-5	TRBJ2-7	.	TGTGCCAGCAGTCAGACAGGGGGTCCCTACGAGCAGTACTTC	CASSQTGGPYEQYF
.	TRBV25-1	TRBJ2-5	few	TGTGCCAGCAGTGAATTCGGAGGGGGGATCCAAGAGACCCAGTACTTC	CASSEFGGGIQETQYF
TRBD1	TRBV5-1	TRBJ2-3	.	TGCGCCAGCAGCTTGGGACAGGGGGTCCCAGATACGCAGTATTTT	CASSLGQGVPDTQYF
.	TRBV6-5	TRBJ1-6	.	TGTGCCAGCAGCATATCGACGGTAAAAACATCACCCCTCCACTTT	CASSISTVKTSPLHF
.	TRBV4-1	TRBJ1-6	few	TGCGCCAGCAGCCAAGAAGGGGGAAGCTCCTATAATTCACCCCTCCACTTT	CASSQEGGSSYNSPLHF
.	TRBV9	TRBJ1-2	.	TGTGCCAGCAGCGGAAATGGCTACACCTTC	CASSGNGYTF
.	TRBV5-1	TRBJ2-1	.	TGCGCCAGCAGCTTGAGTAACGCGGAGGAAGAGCAGTTCTTC	CASSLSNAEEEQFF
TRBD1	TRBV6-2/TRBV6-3	TRBJ1-1	.	TGTGCCAGCAGTTACTCCATTGCGACAGGGATCGCTGAAGCTTTCTTT	CASSYSIATGIAEAFF
TRBD1	TRBV5-1	TRBJ2-4	few	TGCGCCAGCAGCACGGGACAGCTAGCCAAAAACATTCAGTACTTC	CASSTGQLAKNIQYF